This TCR beta chain was identified during a study of PD-L1 blockade in urothelial cancer. Study-wide context: Blood yielded a median of around 140,000 T cells per sample.

This clone has only one observation. Libraries were prepared by immunoSEQ multiplex PCR; TCRdb keeps only in-frame clonotypes and omits some of them. The sample lists around 30,000 clones, around 86% seen once, with more than 2% in the top ten. This CDR3 has 14 amino acids. V shed 3 bases and J 1 base; nucleotides not matched to a gene: 2. Per the germline V gene, CDR1 is KGHSH and CDR2 is LQKENI. Sample: PBMCs, taken around atezolizumab (anti-PD-L1) treatment. V usage is TRBV18 and J usage is TRBJ1-1; TRBD1 agrees at 7 bases. The clonotype originates from a man in his forties or fifties with urothelial cancer. In DNA form, the CDR3 reads TGTGCCAGCTCACCCCAGGGGGGGAACACTGAAGCTTTCTTT. Its translation: CASSPQGGNTEAFF.